Below are 7 T cell receptor beta chains sequenced from a single sample in a study of blood T cell repertoires in COVID-19. The data were produced by immunoSEQ multiplex PCR, yet TCRdb's version contains in-frame clones alone and is incomplete. The repertoire holds some 72,000 clones, with roughly 89% as singletons. Sequences were obtained from peripheral blood. These receptors originate from a man between 50 and 59 years old with active COVID-19.

The J gene is TRBJ2-1, the V gene TRBV15, with D perhaps TRBD1 (6 bases). The CDR3 sequence is 14 residues long. CDR1 is LNHNV, CDR2 YYDKDF, per germline (reference sequence). Trimming stripped 5 bases from V and 5 bases from J, with 13 bases between. The CDR3 region has the DNA TGTGCCACCAGCCCACAGGGTTCAGACAATGAGCAGTTCTTC. Its translation is CATSPQGSDNEQFF.

This chain uses TRBV7-2 with TRBJ1-3; TRBD1 matches at 10 bases. The CDR3 covers 15 residues. After removal of 2 bases from V and 4 bases from J, the junction contained 2 bases not matched to a gene. Germline V gene sequence: CDR1 SGHTA, CDR2 FQGNSA. CDR3: CASSLRDRGGNTIYF. CDR3 DNA: TGTGCCAGCAGCTTACGGGACAGGGGCGGAAACACCATATATTTT.

This rearrangement joins TRBV18 to TRBJ1-1; D gene uncertain. The CDR3 runs 14 residues. Trimming removed 3 bases from V and 3 bases from J, with 11 bases in between. CDR1 is KGHSH, CDR2 LQKENI, per germline. The CDR3 DNA follows: TGTGCCAGCTCACCGCGGCATCTAGACACTGAAGCTTTCTTT. It encodes CASSPRHLDTEAFF.

The chain uses TRBV3-1 (or the pseudogene TRBV3-2) and TRBJ1-1; D not certain. CDR1 is LGHDT, CDR2 YNNKEL, per germline (reference sequence). The CDR3 loop spans 11 amino acids. Trimming took 0 bases from V and 10 from J, leaving 6 bases between them. Here the CDR3 reads CASSQDFRAFF. CDR3 in DNA: TGTGCCAGCAGCCAAGACTTCCGAGCTTTCTTT.

V is TRBV5-6 and J is TRBJ2-7; tentatively, D is TRBD2 (5 bases). Per the germline V gene, CDR1 is SGHDT and CDR2 is YYEEEE. The V gene lost 3 bases and the J gene lost 6 bases, with 19 bases spanning the gap. This CDR3 spans 15 amino acids. CDR3 protein: CASSWRRPGGPEQYF. The CDR3 coding sequence is TGTGCCAGCAGCTGGCGGAGGCCCGGCGGGCCCGAGCAGTACTTC.

This sequence joins TRBV4-1 and TRBJ2-4, with 8 bases fitting TRBD2. V lost 2 bases and J lost 2; bases outside the gene matches: 8. CDR3 size: 17 residues. Germline V gives CDR1 MGHRA, CDR2 YSYEKL. CDR3 nucleotide sequence: TGCGCCAGCAGCCAACCCGCTAGCGGGCGTTCCAAAAACATTCAGTACTTC. This encodes CASSQPASGRSKNIQYF.

Only a few counts were recorded for this clone. This chain links TRBV30 with TRBJ1-6; no firm D call. The CDR3 is 14 residues long. Trimming stripped 2 bases from V and 8 bases from J, with 13 bases between. The germline V gene encodes CDR1 GTSNPN and CDR2 SVGIG (reference sequence). CDR3 residues: CAWSILVRDSPLHF. The CDR3 region has the DNA TGTGCCTGGAGTATCCTCGTACGCGATTCACCCCTCCACTTT.